The rows below give T cell receptor beta chains drawn from one sample of a study of T cell repertoires in cytomegalovirus infection. Their recognized antigens are unknown. MiXCR was run by TCRdb on the reads, yielding one entry per CDR3 protein. The sample consists of roughly 27,000 distinct CDR3 sequences, under 20% of them appearing once. The sequencing used CD8+ T cells from cultured PBMCs, collected from culture after CMV antigen stimulation. The source of these receptors is a human donor in good health (CMV status not recorded). Some clones in this sample may be carry-over from other donors' samples. CDR3s include the opening cysteine and the closing phenylalanine or tryptophan.

CDR3 protein: CASSLGYYQPQHF
J gene: TRBJ1-5
V gene: TRBV19

CDR3 protein: CAISEEGRAYEQYF
J gene: TRBJ2-7
V gene: TRBV10-3

CDR3 protein: CASSEGWSETQETQYF
J gene: TRBJ2-5
V gene: TRBV2

CDR3 protein: CSARDLTGSSYEQYF
J gene: TRBJ2-7
V gene: TRBV20-1

CDR3 protein: CASSLNVRLAAGGEQFF
J gene: TRBJ2-1
V gene: TRBV7-2

CDR3 protein: CASSLEVRGGTDTQYF
J gene: TRBJ2-3
V gene: TRBV11-1

CDR3 protein: CASSLAWQGNTGELFF
J gene: TRBJ2-2
V gene: TRBV7-8

CDR3 protein: CSASRGDYEQYF
J gene: TRBJ2-7
V gene: TRBV20-1

CDR3 protein: CASSPGIYNSPLHF
J gene: TRBJ1-6
V gene: TRBV28

CDR3 protein: CASSLGQGDNEQFF
J gene: TRBJ2-1
V gene: TRBV5-4

CDR3 protein: CASSVGGSGNEQFF
J gene: TRBJ2-1
V gene: TRBV6-1

CDR3 protein: CASSLDSRQGLYEQYF
J gene: TRBJ2-7
V gene: TRBV7-6

CDR3 protein: CASSRGLAVTYEQYF
J gene: TRBJ2-7
V gene: TRBV4-3

CDR3 protein: CASSLAVRGITEAFF
J gene: TRBJ1-1
V gene: TRBV7-2

CDR3 protein: CASSSIPSGNPYEQYF
J gene: TRBJ2-7
V gene: TRBV7-9

CDR3 protein: CASSYTDRASNQPQHF
J gene: TRBJ1-5
V gene: TRBV6-4

CDR3 protein: CASRETGGSYNEQFF
J gene: TRBJ2-1
V gene: TRBV6-2/TRBV6-3

CDR3 protein: CASSSTAVGRGAYNEQFF
J gene: TRBJ2-1
V gene: TRBV11-2

CDR3 protein: CASSFRTGVSYEQYF
J gene: TRBJ2-7
V gene: TRBV11-2

CDR3 protein: CAISETRSSGNTIYF
J gene: TRBJ1-3
V gene: TRBV10-3